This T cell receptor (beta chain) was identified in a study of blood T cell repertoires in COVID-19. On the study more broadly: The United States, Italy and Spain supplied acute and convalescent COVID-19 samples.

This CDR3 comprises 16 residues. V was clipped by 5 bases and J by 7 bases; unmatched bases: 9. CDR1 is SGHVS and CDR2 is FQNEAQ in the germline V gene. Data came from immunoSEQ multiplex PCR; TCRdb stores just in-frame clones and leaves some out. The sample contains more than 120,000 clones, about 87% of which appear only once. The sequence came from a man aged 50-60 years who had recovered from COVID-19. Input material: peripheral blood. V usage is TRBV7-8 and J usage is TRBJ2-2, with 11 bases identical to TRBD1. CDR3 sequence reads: CASSGTGGVFGGELFF. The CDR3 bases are TGTGCCAGCAGCGGGACAGGGGGTGTCTTTGGCGGGGAGCTGTTTTTT.